Below are 18 T cell receptor beta chains sequenced from a single sample in a study of T cells after posttransplantation cyclophosphamide. Libraries were prepared by immunoSEQ multiplex PCR; TCRdb keeps only in-frame clonotypes and omits some of them. The sample shows tens of thousands of clones, none of them appearing just once. Sequenced input: PBMCs. The receptors here all came from a woman aged 50 to 60 in good health and a related stem cell transplant donor.

This rearrangement joins TRBV30 to TRBJ2-3; D possibly corresponds to TRBD1 (6 bases). Germline-derived CDR1 and CDR2 are GTSNPN and SVGIG (reference sequence). The CDR3 contains 14 residues. V was shortened by 3 bases and J by 2 bases, with 12 bases between the two germline ends. The CDR3 bases are TGTGCCTGGAGAAACAGGGAATCCACAGATACGCAGTATTTT. Translating gives CAWRNRESTDTQYF.

This clone was observed at least ten times. This chain links TRBV9 with TRBJ2-3; 13 bases line up with TRBD2. The CDR3 is made up of 17 amino acids. With 0 bases clipped from V and 4 bases from J, the junction kept 5 bases outside the gene matches. From germline, CDR1 is SGDLS and CDR2 YYNGEE. CDR3 sequence reads: CASSVAGGLAGADTQYF. The CDR3 DNA follows: TGTGCCAGCAGCGTAGCTGGAGGACTAGCGGGAGCAGATACGCAGTATTTT.

This clone showed up many times. The rearrangement joins TRBV19 to TRBJ2-2; D not resolved. CDR1 and CDR2 (germline): LNHDA, SQIVND (reference sequence). V lost 6 bases to trimming and J lost 1 base, with 15 bases between them. This CDR3 has 16 amino acids. The DNA of the CDR3 is TGTGCCAGTAGAGATGGTCAGGTGGGGAACACCGGGGAGCTGTTTTTT. This translates into CASRDGQVGNTGELFF.

This clone has only a few counts. This rearrangement joins TRBV29-1 to TRBJ2-5; possibly TRBD2 for D (5 bases). V lost 4 bases and J 5 bases, leaving 11 bases between the germline ends. Per the germline V gene, CDR1 is SQVTM and CDR2 is ANQGSEA. The CDR3 spans 12 residues. The CDR3 sequence: CSVGQSGETQYF. Here the CDR3 DNA reads TGCAGCGTTGGGCAGTCGGGGGAGACCCAGTACTTC.

This clone was counted only a few times. The sample carries other DNA sequences with the same CDR3. The CDR3: CSVGGDRGGQPQHF. CDR3 in DNA: TGCAGCGTTGGAGGTGACAGGGGAGGACAGCCCCAGCATTTT. This sequence joins TRBV29-1 and TRBJ1-5; 8 bases are a match to TRBD1. The CDR3 contains 14 residues. Germline assignment: CDR1 SQVTM and CDR2 ANQGSEA. V dropped 4 bases and J dropped 7; count of bases not matched to a gene: 9.

This clone came up many times. The chain recombines TRBV7-9 with TRBJ2-1, with D perhaps TRBD1 (6 bases). Trimming shortened V by 4 bases and J by 15 bases, and 16 bases separated the two germline ends. CDR1 and CDR2 (germline): SEHNR, FQNEAQ (reference sequence). The CDR3 is 12 residues long. CDR3 coding DNA: TGTGCCAGCAGCTCAGACGGACAGAGAGGGTTCTTC. It encodes CASSSDGQRGFF.

This clone was seen many times. The V call is TRBV29-1, the J call TRBJ2-1; D ambiguous. Germline V gene data show CDR1 as SQVTM and CDR2 as ANQGSEA. V was pared by 2 bases and J by 0 bases, with 11 bases between. The CDR3 totals 15 residues. The chain's CDR3 is CSVERYPSSYNEQFF. In DNA form, the CDR3 reads TGCAGCGTTGAAAGGTATCCGAGCTCCTACAATGAGCAGTTCTTC.

This clone has more than one count but fewer than ten. CDR3 nucleotide sequence: TGTGCCAGCAGTCCCAATCCAAGGGTGGGCACCGGGGAGCTGTTTTTT. Protein product: CASSPNPRVGTGELFF. V is TRBV7-3 and J is TRBJ2-2; D unresolved. CDR1 SGHTA and CDR2 FQGTGA come from the germline V gene. This CDR3 region has 16 residues. V was clipped by 6 bases and J by 4 bases, with 18 bases between them.

This chain joins TRBV12-3 or TRBV12-4 and TRBJ1-5; the D is unclear. Trimming stripped 6 bases from V and 1 base from J, with 10 bases between. This CDR3 comprises 14 residues. The CDR3 here is CASSQRASNQPQHF. In nucleotides, the CDR3 is TGTGCCAGCAGCCAAAGGGCAAGCAATCAGCCCCAGCATTTT.

The chain recombines TRBV24-1 with TRBJ2-5; 10 bases are shared with TRBD2. This CDR3 comprises 16 residues. The germline V gene has CDR1 KGHDR and CDR2 SFDVKD. J was trimmed by 2 bases and V by 3 bases; bases with no gene match: 5. This chain's CDR3 is CATSDPKAGGQETQYF. CDR3 in DNA: TGTGCCACCAGTGATCCCAAAGCGGGAGGGCAAGAGACCCAGTACTTC.

This clone was seen at least ten times. This chain links TRBV7-9 with TRBJ2-5, with 10 bases matching TRBD2. Trimming cost V 7 bases and J 0 bases; bases outside gene matches: 8. This CDR3 has 16 residues. From germline, CDR1 is SEHNR and CDR2 FQNEAQ (reference sequence). The CDR3 bases are TGTGCCAGCAACCGAGCTAGCGGGAGTTACCAAGAGACCCAGTACTTC. Translated: CASNRASGSYQETQYF.

There are many counts of this clone. The chain employs TRBV5-1 and TRBJ1-4; D is unresolved. The CDR3 runs to 13 residues. The V gene's germline CDR1 is SGHRS and CDR2 YFSETQ. Trimming stripped 1 base from V and 8 bases from J, with 9 bases between. CDR3 nucleotide sequence: TGCGCCAGCAGCTTGTTGGGCGGGGAAAAACTGTTTTTT. Its protein is CASSLLGGEKLFF.

In its sample, this clone was seen many times. The gene calls are TRBV2 and TRBJ1-1; D unresolved. The CDR3 is made up of 14 amino acids. Trimming cost V 5 bases and J 1 base, with 11 bases left between them. Germline V gene data show CDR1 as SNHLY and CDR2 as FYNNEI. The CDR3 DNA reads TGTGCCAGCAGTCTTACCTCAGGGAACACTGAAGCTTTCTTT. Its translation: CASSLTSGNTEAFF.

Many counts were recorded for this clone. This chain links TRBV5-1 with TRBJ2-2, with TRBD1 matching 9 bases. CDR1 and CDR2 from the germline V gene are SGHRS and YFSETQ. This CDR3 region has 17 residues. V lost 4 bases to trimming and J lost 4 bases; unmatched junction nucleotides: 11. CDR3 sequence (DNA): TGCGCCAGCAGCCCGGGGGACAGGGTACTTGGCACCGGGGAGCTGTTTTTT. As protein: CASSPGDRVLGTGELFF.

This chain joins TRBV28 and TRBJ1-1, with 10 bases lining up with TRBD1. Trimming at V came to 3 bases and at J to 6 bases, leaving 7 bases not matched to a gene. This CDR3 is built from 15 residues. Germline V gene sequence: CDR1 MDHEN, CDR2 SYDVKM. The CDR3 DNA sequence: TGTGCCAGCAGTTTTTCGGGACAGGGGTTGGCTGAAGCTTTCTTT. Its translation: CASSFSGQGLAEAFF.

This clone was detected ten times or more. The chain combines TRBV10-3 with TRBJ2-7; D may match TRBD1 or TRBD2 (5 bases each). The germline V gene encodes CDR1 ENHRY and CDR2 SYGVKD. Trimming left V 8 bases short and J 1 base short, with 15 bases between. The CDR3 is made up of 14 amino acids. CDR3 DNA sequence: TGTGCCATCCTGGGCGAGGGGCCTTCCTACGAGCAGTACTTC. As protein: CAILGEGPSYEQYF.

This clone was seen many times. CDR3 nucleotide sequence: TGTGCCAGCAGTTTCCGGGGTAACTATGGCTACACCTTC. It specifies CASSFRGNYGYTF. This rearrangement joins TRBV27 to TRBJ1-2; no definite D call. Per germline, CDR1 MNHEY and CDR2 SMNVEV (reference sequence). This CDR3 has 13 amino acids. With 3 bases removed from V and 1 base from J, the gap between germline ends came to 6 bases.

This clone has only a few counts. The chain joins TRBV7-3 to TRBJ1-1; 7 nucleotides match TRBD1. J gave up 0 bases and V 0 bases, and 1 base lay outside the gene matches. Per germline, CDR1 SGHTA and CDR2 FQGTGA. The CDR3 has 15 residues. The CDR3 coding sequence is TGTGCCAGCAGCTTAACGGGACAGATGAACACTGAAGCTTTCTTT. Its protein is CASSLTGQMNTEAFF.